This entry describes one T cell receptor beta chain. Its antigen is currently unknown. At one end the junction does not follow the germline gene, possibly because of a read error. Germline V gene sequence: CDR1 MNHNS, CDR2 SASEGT. This CDR3 contains 14 residues. The data stem from a study of regulatory T cells in long-lasting Graves disease. General study findings and limits: Persistent disease was characterized by preferential usage of TRBV28, TRBJ1-2 and TRBJ2-5. Study was limited to peripheral blood, excluding thyroid tissue.

Investigators prepared the TCR beta libraries by applying iRepertoire HTBI primers and Arm-PCR of CDR3 regions. Under the authors' procedure: Samples collectively showed approximately 62 TRBV and about 15 TRBJ segments. TCRdb processed the multiplex PCR reads anew with MiXCR; each CDR3 protein has one entry. The V and J calls follow TCRdb's processing rather than the paper's. Of about 470,000 distinct CDR3 sequences listed, roughly 21% are singletons. The time point: persistent/refractory GD, antithyroid drugs over 5 years with positive TRAb. PBMCs provided the RNA from which the TCR library was made. Under American Thyroid Association guidelines, Graves' disease was diagnosed.

Sequencing was performed on peripheral blood mononuclear cells (PBMCs), taken when the disease was refractory, from a patient treated with antithyroid drugs. The chain joins TRBV6-1 to TRBJ2-2; the match to TRBD1 covers 9 bases. The origin of this receptor is a female donor with Graves disease. The CDR3 DNA reads as TGTGCCGGCAGCTGGACAGGGGCGAGCGGGGAGCTGTTTTTT. It specifies CAGSWTGASGELFF.